The 8 T cell receptor beta chains below were found in one sample sequenced in a study of blood T cell repertoires in COVID-19 (dated by TCRdb to 2019 to 2021). The receptor library was made with the immunoSEQ multiplex PCR assay. The clones in this table, taken by TCRdb from immuneACCESS, are in-frame only. Not every clone is retained; where verified, under half of the shortfall comes from an unresolved V gene, and the cause of the rest is unknown. The sample includes 180,000 or so clones, with around 87% observed a single time. The ten largest clones capture 0.99% of the sample. Sequenced material: peripheral blood. These receptors originate from a man between 18 and 35 years old with acute or convalescent COVID-19.

The chain joins TRBV6-2 or TRBV6-3 to TRBJ2-5, with a weak D call TRBD2 (5 bases). Germline CDR1 is MNHEY and CDR2 is SVGEGT. The CDR3 extends over 11 amino acids. The V and J ends lost 6 bases and 5 bases respectively, with 7 bases between them. CDR3 region: CASSRGETQYF. DNA for the CDR3: TGTGCCAGCAGCCGAGGGGAGACCCAGTACTTC.

The genes are TRBV6-5 and TRBJ1-2, with 8 bases identical to TRBD1. This CDR3 has 15 residues. J gave up 5 bases and V 0 bases, and 5 bases lay outside the gene matches. Germline V gives CDR1 MNHEY, CDR2 SVGAGI. CDR3 DNA: TGTGCCAGCAGTTACTCAGACAGGGGAGGTTATGGCTACACCTTC. Amino acids: CASSYSDRGGYGYTF.

The V and J genes are TRBV7-2 and TRBJ2-5; 8 bases are shared with TRBD1. This CDR3 contains 18 residues. The V and J ends lost 5 bases and 1 base, in that order; junction bases with no gene match: 15. Looked up from germline, CDR1 is SGHTA and CDR2 is FQGNSA. The CDR3 coding sequence is TGTGCCAGCAGCCCAGGACAGGGAAGGTGGCTTACCCAAGAGACCCAGTACTTC. Amino acids: CASSPGQGRWLTQETQYF. The complete variable domain, with remaining parts taken from reference TRBV7-2 and TRBJ2-5, reads GAGVSQSPSNKVTEKGKDVELRCDPISGHTALYWYRQSLGQGLEFLIYFQGNSAPDKSGLPSDRFSAERTGGSVSTLTIQRTQQEDSAVYLCASSPGQGRWLTQETQYFGPGTRLLVL.

V is TRBV27 and J is TRBJ1-4, with a weak D call TRBD1 (6 bases). The germline CDR1 and CDR2 sequences are MNHEY and SMNVEV (reference sequence). CDR3 length: 14 residues. Trimming stripped 6 bases from V and 2 bases from J, with 10 bases between. The CDR3: CASRRGATNEKLFF. CDR3 nucleotide sequence: TGTGCCAGCAGGCGGGGGGCGACTAATGAAAAACTGTTTTTT.

CDR3 loop: CAWSGGAGYGYTF. CDR3 DNA: TGTGCCTGGAGTGGGGGTGCGGGCTATGGCTACACCTTC. J is TRBJ1-2 and V is TRBV30; no definite D call. The CDR3 is 13 residues long. Trimming left V 1 base short and J 4 bases short, with 10 bases between. Germline V gene data show CDR1 as GTSNPN and CDR2 as SVGIG (reference sequence).

The chain recombines TRBV27 with TRBJ1-2, with TRBD1 identical over 9 bases. CDR1 MNHEY and CDR2 SMNVEV come from the germline V gene (reference sequence). The CDR3 spans 14 residues. J gave up 8 bases and V 8 bases, and 12 bases lay outside the gene matches. CDR3 nucleotides: TGTGCCAGCGGACTATACAGGGGGCAAGGCGGCTACACCTTC. This codes for CASGLYRGQGGYTF.

The chain links TRBV28 to TRBJ2-5; 8 bases map to TRBD1. This CDR3 comprises 13 residues. CDR1 and CDR2 from the germline V gene are MDHEN and SYDVKM. The V and J ends lost 6 bases and 5 bases, in that order; junction bases with no gene match: 5. The chain's CDR3 is CASRQQGAETQYF. In DNA form, the CDR3 reads TGTGCCAGCAGACAGCAGGGGGCCGAGACCCAGTACTTC.

The CDR3 here is CASSPTGKGETQYF. The CDR3 nucleotides read TGTGCCAGCAGCCCCACAGGGAAGGGGGAGACCCAGTACTTC. The chain carries TRBV9 and TRBJ2-5; the D gene is possibly TRBD1 (6 bases). Per the germline V gene, CDR1 is SGDLS and CDR2 is YYNGEE. CDR3 length: 14 residues. With 4 bases removed from V and 5 bases from J, the gap between germline ends came to 15 bases.